A selection of T cell receptor beta chains follows, all from one sample in a study of regulatory dendritic cells for organ transplantation. Profiling relied on immunoSEQ multiplex PCR, and the TCRdb table lists in-frame clones only, not all of them. The repertoire has almost 35,000 clones, 85% to 90% of them found once; the top ten carry over 0.05%. The sample taken for sequencing was naive CD4+ T cells from blood. Receptors originate from a human donor in good health. Each CDR3 is given with its conserved first and last residue. D genes are given only for firm matches. Not all rows give a size; the values are once, few, many and, for expanded clones, a class.

15,TRBD2,TRBV6-5,TRBJ2-7,few,TGTGCCAGCAGTTCGCTAGGCGGGAGCTCCTACGAGCAGTACTTC,CASSSLGGSSYEQYF
15,TRBD1,TRBV28,TRBJ1-1,NA,TGTGCCAGCAGTGGGATGACAGGGGCGAACACTGAAGCTTTCTTT,CASSGMTGANTEAFF
16,NA,TRBV28,TRBJ1-5,few,TGTGCCAGCAGTTCCCCCTTCTCCGGAATCAATCAGCCCCAGCATTTT,CASSSPFSGINQPQHF
16,NA,TRBV6-6,TRBJ1-4,NA,TGTGCCAGCAGTTCCACCTCAGGGATCACTAATGAAAAACTGTTTTTT,CASSSTSGITNEKLFF
13,NA,TRBV30,TRBJ2-6,NA,TGTGCCTGGAGTTTTAGGGGGGCCAACGTCCTGACTTTC,CAWSFRGANVLTF
11,NA,TRBV30,TRBJ2-1,NA,TGTGCCTGGGGACAGTCCAATGAGCAGTTCTTC,CAWGQSNEQFF
11,TRBD1,TRBV6-1,TRBJ1-1,NA,TGTGCCAGCAGTGGAGGGGGCCTGGCTTTCTTT,CASSGGGLAFF
11,NA,TRBV2,TRBJ2-3,NA,TGTGCCAGCAGTGATTTGAATACGCAGTATTTT,CASSDLNTQYF
14,NA,TRBV19,TRBJ2-3,NA,TGTGCCAGTAGTATCGGGGGGCGGTTTGGTACGCAGTATTTT,CASSIGGRFGTQYF
17,NA,TRBV14,TRBJ1-2,NA,TGTGCCAGCAGCCAAGTATTGTCAGCGAGGGTCGTTATGGGCTACACCTTC,CASSQVLSARVVMGYTF
14,NA,TRBV7-2,TRBJ2-3,NA,TGTGCCAGCAGCTGGGGCGAAAGCACAGATACGCAGTATTTT,CASSWGESTDTQYF
14,NA,TRBV9,TRBJ1-1,NA,TGTGCCAGCAGCGAAAGGGAAGGAGGTACTGAAGCTTTCTTT,CASSEREGGTEAFF
17,NA,TRBV7-9,TRBJ2-1,NA,TGTGCCAGCGGACCTCCACGGACCGCAAGGGGCCTTAATGAGCAGTTCTTC,CASGPPRTARGLNEQFF
11,NA,TRBV28,TRBJ2-7,NA,TGTGCGGCGGGTGGAAGCTACGAGCAGTACTTC,CAAGGSYEQYF
15,TRBD1,TRBV7-6,TRBJ2-7,NA,TGTGCCAGCAGCTCTATTCCGGGACAGTCCTACGAGCAGTACTTC,CASSSIPGQSYEQYF
14,NA,TRBV18,TRBJ1-2,NA,TGTGCCAGCTCAGGGCGGATCACCTCTATCATGGACACCTTC,CASSGRITSIMDTF
16,NA,TRBV5-4,TRBJ1-1,NA,TGCGCCAGCAGCCAAGAACGATGGGGCACGAACACTGAAGCTTTCTTT,CASSQERWGTNTEAFF
18,TRBD2,TRBV18,TRBJ2-3,NA,TGTGCCAGCTCACCCCTGCGTGGGAGGGACTTGGGAACAGATACGCAGTATTTT,CASSPLRGRDLGTDTQYF
11,NA,TRBV20-1,TRBJ2-5,once,TGCAGTGCTAGGGCGTCAAGGACCCAGTACTTC,CSARASRTQYF
13,NA,TRBV11-2,TRBJ2-2,once,TGTGCCAGCAGCCCGACGAACACCGGGGAGCTGTTTTTT,CASSPTNTGELFF
13,TRBD2,TRBV6-5,TRBJ2-2,NA,TGTGCCAGCGGCGCGGGGGGGCCCGGGGAGCTGTTTTTT,CASGAGGPGELFF
15,NA,TRBV19,TRBJ1-2,NA,TGTGCCAGTAGTATTGCGGGGATTGGCTCATATGGCTACACCTTC,CASSIAGIGSYGYTF
12,NA,TRBV7-2,TRBJ2-5,once,TGTGCCAGCAGCTTAATCGGGGAGACCCAGTACTTC,CASSLIGETQYF
15,TRBD2,TRBV19,TRBJ2-1,NA,TGTGCCAGCCGCCTCCGGGAGGGTGGATACAATGAGCAGTTCTTC,CASRLREGGYNEQFF
13,NA,TRBV19,TRBJ1-5,few,TGTGCCAGTAGCCCCACGTTGGATCAGCCCCAGCATTTT,CASSPTLDQPQHF
14,NA,TRBV6-5,TRBJ1-2,NA,TGTGCCAGCAGTTACGGAGGGGAATACTATGGCTACACCTTC,CASSYGGEYYGYTF
17,NA,TRBV4-2,TRBJ2-5,NA,TGTGCCAGCAGCCGTTCGGCTCTGACAGGAGGGGAAGAGACCCAGTACTTC,CASSRSALTGGEETQYF
15,TRBD2,TRBV19,TRBJ2-1,NA,TGTGCCAGTAGTAGTCGTACGGGAGGGAACGATGAGCAGTTCTTC,CASSSRTGGNDEQFF
14,TRBD2,TRBV9,TRBJ2-7,NA,TGTGCCAGCAGCGTTAGCGGGAGTGGGAACGAGCAGTACTTC,CASSVSGSGNEQYF
13,TRBD1,TRBV6-6,TRBJ1-4,NA,TGTGCCAGCAGACCCAGGGGGCTCGAAAAACTGTTTTTT,CASRPRGLEKLFF
14,NA,TRBV30,TRBJ1-6,NA,TGTGCCTGGAACTCGGGGGGCATCGATTCACCCCTCCACTTT,CAWNSGGIDSPLHF
14,TRBD2,TRBV7-3,TRBJ2-3,NA,TGTGCCAGCAGCTTGACTAGCAGCACAGATACGCAGTATTTT,CASSLTSSTDTQYF
15,NA,TRBV6-5,TRBJ1-6,NA,TGTGCCAGCAGATACCCGGGTTTCGGGGTCGCACCCCTCCACTTT,CASRYPGFGVAPLHF
16,TRBD2,TRBV6-6,TRBJ2-1,NA,TGTGCCAGCAGTTACTACCAGAACGGGAGGTACAATGAGCAGTTCTTC,CASSYYQNGRYNEQFF
15,NA,TRBV30,TRBJ1-4,NA,TGTGCCTGGAGGGTAAACAGGCCGGCGTATGAAAAACTGTTTTTT,CAWRVNRPAYEKLFF